Shown below are 2 T cell receptor beta chains from a single sample sequenced in a study of T cell responses to AZD1222 COVID-19 vaccine. Sequenced by immunoSEQ multiplex PCR; TCRdb stores in-frame clones only, minus some. The sample consists of 200,000 or so clones, over 85% of them appearing once. This material consisted of peripheral blood, taken 28 days after the second AZD1222 dose. The receptors come from an adult who received the AZD1222 COVID-19 vaccine.

The rearrangement links TRBV12-3 or TRBV12-4 to TRBJ2-7, with unresolved D. V was pared by 7 bases and J by 4 bases, with 14 bases between. This CDR3 is built from 13 residues. The CDR3 loop is CASIPSGEYEQYF. The CDR3 region has the DNA TGTGCCAGCATTCCCTCTGGGGAATACGAGCAGTACTTC.

This clone has only one observation. The CDR3 loop reads CASSFGILTHGYTF. CDR3 nucleotides: TGTGCCAGCAGTTTCGGGATCCTAACCCATGGCTACACCTTC. The chain combines TRBV27 with TRBJ1-2; no reliable D call. This CDR3 is 14 amino acids long. Germline assignment: CDR1 MNHEY and CDR2 SMNVEV (reference sequence). Trimming shortened V by 3 bases and J by 6 bases, and 14 bases separated the two germline ends.